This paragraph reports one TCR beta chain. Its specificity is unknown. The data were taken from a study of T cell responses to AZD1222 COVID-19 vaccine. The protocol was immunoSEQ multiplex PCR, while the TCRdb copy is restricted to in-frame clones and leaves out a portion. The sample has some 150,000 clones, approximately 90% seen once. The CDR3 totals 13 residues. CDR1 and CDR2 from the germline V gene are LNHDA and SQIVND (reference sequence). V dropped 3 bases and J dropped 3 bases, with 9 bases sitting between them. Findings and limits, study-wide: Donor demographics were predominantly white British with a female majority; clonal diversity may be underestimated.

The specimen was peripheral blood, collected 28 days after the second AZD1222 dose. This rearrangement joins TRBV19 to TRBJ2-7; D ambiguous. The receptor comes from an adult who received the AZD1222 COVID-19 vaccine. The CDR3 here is CASSMSVNYEQYF. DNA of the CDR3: TGTGCCAGTAGTATGAGTGTGAACTACGAGCAGTACTTC.